This TCR beta chain was captured in a study of tumor-infiltrating lymphocytes in primary liver carcinoma. About the study: Patients included men and women of 30 to 69 years.

Co-extracting RNA and DNA was done with about 17-31 mg of unsorted bulk tissue as input. Starting material of 500 to 600 ng total RNA yielded TCR beta cDNA via a constant-region primer. For TCR beta, libraries were produced by three nested multiplex PCR rounds using slightly modified ARM-PCR. The first two PCR rounds used TRBV1-TRBV30 forward primers with a C-beta reverse primer, nine to eleven cycles each. TCRdb fed the multiplex PCR reads into MiXCR, producing one record per CDR3 protein. Found here are around 79,000 distinct CDR3 sequences, 69% of them singletons; the top ten hold approximately 27%. General study findings and limits: Among the pair types, tumor region pairs showed more overlap than tumor-adjacent and tumor-blood pairs.

Worth noting for this clonotype: Antigen unknown.

The CDR3 runs 14 residues. This TCR was recovered from a middle-aged man with primary liver carcinoma and hepatitis B virus infection. The sequenced sample consisted of tumor-adjacent normal liver tissue. The chain employs TRBV21-1 and TRBJ2-2; TRBD1, as called in the table, went unchecked against the DNA. TRBV21-1 is a pseudogene segment. The CDR3 sequence: CGSSERGATGELFF. Written as DNA, the CDR3 is TGTGGCAGCAGCGAGAGGGGAGCCACCGGGGAGCTGTTTTTT.